Listed here is a single T cell receptor (beta chain). Authors' analysis steps: Amplification of reference gene primers provided the estimated nucleated cell counts. The table came from immunoSEQ multiplex PCR; TCRdb's copy has only in-frame clones and leaves some out. Clone size and the V and J calls come from that table; the DNA yielded D and trimming. The sample yields about 140,000 clones, 80% seen once. The source of the sample is a study of blood T cell repertoires in COVID-19. Turning to the study itself: The study drew acute and convalescent COVID-19 samples from the United States, Italy and Spain. PBMCs, B-cell-depleted T cells, or T cells were the source of the cDNA or gDNA that made up the material.

Germline assignment: CDR1 SGHRS and CDR2 YFSETQ. The CDR3 has 15 amino acids. J was trimmed by 4 bases and V by 0 bases; bases with no gene match: 7. The rearrangement links TRBV5-1 to TRBJ2-7; 7 nucleotides match TRBD2. This clonotype was sampled from a man in his 70s who had recovered from COVID-19. Input material: peripheral blood. This chain's CDR3 is CASSLAGGRGYEQYF. The CDR3 DNA follows: TGCGCCAGCAGCTTGGCAGGCGGGAGAGGATACGAGCAGTACTTC. Complete variable domain (other parts from reference TRBV5-1 and TRBJ2-7): KAGVTQTPRYLIKTRGQQVTLSCSPISGHRSVSWYQQTPGQGLQFLFEYFSETQRNKGNFPGRFSGRQFSNSRSEMNVSTLELGDSALYLCASSLAGGRGYEQYFGPGTRLTVT.